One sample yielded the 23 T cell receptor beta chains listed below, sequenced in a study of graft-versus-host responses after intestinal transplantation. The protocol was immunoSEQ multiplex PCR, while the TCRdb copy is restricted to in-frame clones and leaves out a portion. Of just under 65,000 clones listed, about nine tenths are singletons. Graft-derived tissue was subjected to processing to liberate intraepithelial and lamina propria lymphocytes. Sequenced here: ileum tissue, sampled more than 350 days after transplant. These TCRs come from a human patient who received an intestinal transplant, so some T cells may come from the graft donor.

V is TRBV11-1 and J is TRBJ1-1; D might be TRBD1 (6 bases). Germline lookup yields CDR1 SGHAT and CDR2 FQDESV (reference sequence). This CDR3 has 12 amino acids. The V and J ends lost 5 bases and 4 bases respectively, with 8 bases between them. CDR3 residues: CASSRGGTEAFF. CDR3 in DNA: TGTGCCAGCAGCCGAGGGGGCACTGAAGCTTTCTTT. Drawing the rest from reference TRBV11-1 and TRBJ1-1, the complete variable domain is EAEVAQSPRYKITEKSQAVAFWCDPISGHATLYWYRQILGQGPELLVQFQDESVVDDSQLPKDRFSAERLKGVDSTLKIQPAELGDSAMYLCASSRGGTEAFFGQGTRLTVV.

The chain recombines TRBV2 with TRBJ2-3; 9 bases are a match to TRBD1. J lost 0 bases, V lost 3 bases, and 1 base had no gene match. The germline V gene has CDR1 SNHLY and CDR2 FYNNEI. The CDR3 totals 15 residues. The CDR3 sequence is CASSEDRGSTDTQYF. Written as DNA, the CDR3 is TGTGCCAGCAGTGAGGACAGGGGAAGCACAGATACGCAGTATTTT.

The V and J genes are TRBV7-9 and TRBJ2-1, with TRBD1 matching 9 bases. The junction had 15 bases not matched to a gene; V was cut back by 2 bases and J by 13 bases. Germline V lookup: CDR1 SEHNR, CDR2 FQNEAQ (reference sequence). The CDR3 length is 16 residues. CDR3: CASSLLAPVPGQGQFF. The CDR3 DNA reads TGTGCCAGCAGCTTATTGGCCCCTGTCCCGGGACAGGGTCAGTTCTTC.

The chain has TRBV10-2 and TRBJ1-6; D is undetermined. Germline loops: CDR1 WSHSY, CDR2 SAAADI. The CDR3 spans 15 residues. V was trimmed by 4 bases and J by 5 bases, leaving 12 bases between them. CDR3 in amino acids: CASSVAGNHNSPLHF. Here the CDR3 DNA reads TGCGCCAGCAGTGTAGCCGGGAATCATAATTCACCCCTCCACTTT.

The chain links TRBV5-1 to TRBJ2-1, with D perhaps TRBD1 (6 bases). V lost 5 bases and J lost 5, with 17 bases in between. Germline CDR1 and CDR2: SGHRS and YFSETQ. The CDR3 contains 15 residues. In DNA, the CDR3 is TGCGCCAGCAGATCCCTCAGGACAGCCAACAATGAGCAGTTCTTC. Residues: CASRSLRTANNEQFF.

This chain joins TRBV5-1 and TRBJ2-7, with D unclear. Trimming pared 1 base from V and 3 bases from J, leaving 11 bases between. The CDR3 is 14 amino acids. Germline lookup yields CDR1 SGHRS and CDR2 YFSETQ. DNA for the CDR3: TGCGCCAGCAGCTTGCTTCAGGTAGGCTACGAGCAGTACTTC. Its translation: CASSLLQVGYEQYF. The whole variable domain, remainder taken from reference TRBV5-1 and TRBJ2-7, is KAGVTQTPRYLIKTRGQQVTLSCSPISGHRSVSWYQQTPGQGLQFLFEYFSETQRNKGNFPGRFSGRQFSNSRSEMNVSTLELGDSALYLCASSLLQVGYEQYFGPGTRLTVT.

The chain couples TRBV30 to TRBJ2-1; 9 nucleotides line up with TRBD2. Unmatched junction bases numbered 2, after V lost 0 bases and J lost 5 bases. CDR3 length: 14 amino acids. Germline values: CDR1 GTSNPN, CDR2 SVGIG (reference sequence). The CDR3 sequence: CAWSVGTSHNEQFF. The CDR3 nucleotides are TGTGCCTGGAGTGTTGGGACTAGCCACAATGAGCAGTTCTTC. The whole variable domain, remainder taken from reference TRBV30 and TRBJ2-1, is SQTIHQWPATLVQPVGSPLSLECTVEGTSNPNLYWYRQAAGRGLQLLFYSVGIGQISSEVPQNLSASRPQDRQFILSSKKLLLSDSGFYLCAWSVGTSHNEQFFGPGTRLTVL.

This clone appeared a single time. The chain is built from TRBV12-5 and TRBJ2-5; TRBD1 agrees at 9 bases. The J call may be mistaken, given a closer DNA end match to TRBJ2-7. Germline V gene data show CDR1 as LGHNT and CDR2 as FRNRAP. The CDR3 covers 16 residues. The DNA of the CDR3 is TGTGCTAGTGTCCTCTTAGGGACAGGGAGCTCCTACGAGCAGTACTTC. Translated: CASVLLGTGSSYEQYF.

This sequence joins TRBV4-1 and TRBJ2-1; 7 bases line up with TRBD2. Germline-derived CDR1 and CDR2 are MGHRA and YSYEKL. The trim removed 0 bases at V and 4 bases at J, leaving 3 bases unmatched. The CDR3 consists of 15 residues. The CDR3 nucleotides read TGCGCCAGCAGCCAAGAGCCGGGGGGATACAATGAGCAGTTCTTC. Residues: CASSQEPGGYNEQFF.

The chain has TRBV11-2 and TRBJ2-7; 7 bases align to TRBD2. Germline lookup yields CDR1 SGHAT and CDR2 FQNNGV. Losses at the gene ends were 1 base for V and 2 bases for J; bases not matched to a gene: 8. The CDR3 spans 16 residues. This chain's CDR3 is CASSLVPAGMTYEQYF. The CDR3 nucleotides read TGTGCCAGCAGCTTAGTTCCAGCGGGAATGACCTACGAGCAGTACTTC.

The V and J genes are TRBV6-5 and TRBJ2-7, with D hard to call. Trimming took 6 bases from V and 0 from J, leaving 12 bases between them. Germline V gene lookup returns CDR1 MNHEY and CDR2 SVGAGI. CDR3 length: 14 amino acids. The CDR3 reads CASSLSIYSYEQYF. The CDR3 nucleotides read TGTGCCAGCAGCCTCTCCATTTACTCCTACGAGCAGTACTTC.

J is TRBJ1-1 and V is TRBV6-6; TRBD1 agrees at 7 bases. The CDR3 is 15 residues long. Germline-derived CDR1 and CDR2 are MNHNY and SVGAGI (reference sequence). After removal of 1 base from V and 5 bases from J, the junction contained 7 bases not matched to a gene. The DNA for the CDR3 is TGTGCCAGCAGTTACTTAACAGGGGTCACAACTGAAGCTTTCTTT. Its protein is CASSYLTGVTTEAFF.

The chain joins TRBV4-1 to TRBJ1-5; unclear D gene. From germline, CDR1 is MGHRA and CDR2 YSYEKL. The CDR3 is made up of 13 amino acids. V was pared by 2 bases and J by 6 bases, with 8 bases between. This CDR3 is CASSQNRGQPQHF. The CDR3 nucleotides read TGCGCCAGCAGCCAAAATCGGGGTCAGCCCCAGCATTTT.

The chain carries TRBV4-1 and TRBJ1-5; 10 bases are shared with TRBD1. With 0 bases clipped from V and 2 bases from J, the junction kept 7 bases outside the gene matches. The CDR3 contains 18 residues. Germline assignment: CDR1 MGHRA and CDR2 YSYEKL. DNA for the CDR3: TGCGCCAGCAGCCAAGATCACCCCGGGACAGGGGGCAATCAGCCCCAGCATTTT. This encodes CASSQDHPGTGGNQPQHF.

CDR3 sequence: CASSAATGGPNTGELFF. CDR3 DNA sequence: TGTGCCAGCAGCGCGGCCACCGGGGGGCCGAACACCGGGGAGCTGTTTTTT. The gene calls are TRBV9 and TRBJ2-2; D perhaps matches TRBD2 (7 bases). Per the germline V gene, CDR1 is SGDLS and CDR2 is YYNGEE. V lost 3 bases and J 0 bases, leaving 15 bases between the germline ends. This CDR3 spans 17 amino acids.

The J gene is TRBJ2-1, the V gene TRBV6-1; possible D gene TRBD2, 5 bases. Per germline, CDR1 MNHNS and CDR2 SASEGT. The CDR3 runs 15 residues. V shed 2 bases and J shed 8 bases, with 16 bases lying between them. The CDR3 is CASSEISFEGHEQFF. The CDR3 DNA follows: TGTGCCAGCAGTGAAATCAGTTTCGAGGGCCATGAGCAGTTCTTC.

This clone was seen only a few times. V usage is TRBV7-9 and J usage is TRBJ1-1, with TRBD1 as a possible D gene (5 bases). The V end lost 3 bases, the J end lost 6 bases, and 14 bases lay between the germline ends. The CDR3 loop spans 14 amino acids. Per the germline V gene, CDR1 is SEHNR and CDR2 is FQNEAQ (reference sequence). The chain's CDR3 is CASSFSQVIPEAFF. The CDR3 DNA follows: TGTGCCAGCAGCTTTTCACAGGTGATCCCTGAAGCTTTCTTT.

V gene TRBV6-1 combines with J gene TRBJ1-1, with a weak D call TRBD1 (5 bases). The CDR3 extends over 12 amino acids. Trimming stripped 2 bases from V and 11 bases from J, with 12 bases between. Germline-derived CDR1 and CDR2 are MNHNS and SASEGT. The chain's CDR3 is CASSESGGRAFF. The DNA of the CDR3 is TGTGCCAGCAGTGAAAGCGGGGGTCGCGCTTTCTTT.

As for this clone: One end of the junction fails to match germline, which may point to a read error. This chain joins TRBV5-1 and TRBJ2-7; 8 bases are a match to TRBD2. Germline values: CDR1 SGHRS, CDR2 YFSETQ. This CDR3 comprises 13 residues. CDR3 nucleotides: TGCGCCTGCAGAGCGGGAGTAGGCCACGAGCAGTACTTC. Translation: CACRAGVGHEQYF.

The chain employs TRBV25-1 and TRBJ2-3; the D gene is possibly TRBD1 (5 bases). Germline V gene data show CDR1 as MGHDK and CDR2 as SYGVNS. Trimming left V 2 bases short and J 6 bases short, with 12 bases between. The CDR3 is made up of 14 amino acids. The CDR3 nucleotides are TGTGCCAGCAGTGAAGCCCCTAGGGGTGATACGCAGTATTTT. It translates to CASSEAPRGDTQYF.

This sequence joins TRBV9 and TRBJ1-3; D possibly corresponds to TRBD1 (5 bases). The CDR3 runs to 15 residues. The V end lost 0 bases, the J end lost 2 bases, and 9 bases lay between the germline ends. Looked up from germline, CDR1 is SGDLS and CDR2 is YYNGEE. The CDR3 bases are TGTGCCAGCAGCGTAGCGGGGGACCCTGGAAACACCATATATTTT. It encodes CASSVAGDPGNTIYF. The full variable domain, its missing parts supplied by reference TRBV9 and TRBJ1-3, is DSGVTQTPKHLITATGQRVTLRCSPRSGDLSVYWYQQSLDQGLQFLIQYYNGEERAKGNILERFSAQQFPDLHSELNLSSLELGDSALYFCASSVAGDPGNTIYFGEGSWLTVV.

The CDR3 DNA is TGTGCCAGCAGCCAGAGACAGGCAGATACGCAGTATTTT. Translating gives CASSQRQADTQYF. The chain carries TRBV7-9 and TRBJ2-3, with D tentatively TRBD1 (6 bases). CDR3 size: 13 residues. The germline V gene has CDR1 SEHNR and CDR2 FQNEAQ (reference sequence). V lost 5 bases, J lost 4 bases, and 10 bases lay in between. Full variable domain (remainder filled in from reference TRBV7-9 and TRBJ2-3): DTGVSQNPRHKITKRGQNVTFRCDPISEHNRLYWYRQTLGQGPEFLTYFQNEAQLEKSRLLSDRFSAERPKGSFSTLEIQRTEQGDSAMYLCASSQRQADTQYFGPGTRLTVL.

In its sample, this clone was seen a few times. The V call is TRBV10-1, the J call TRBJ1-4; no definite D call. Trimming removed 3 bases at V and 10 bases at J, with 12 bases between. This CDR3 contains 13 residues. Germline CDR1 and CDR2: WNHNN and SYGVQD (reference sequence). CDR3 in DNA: TGCGCCAGCAGTGAAGACCAATGGGGAAAACTGTTTTTT. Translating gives CASSEDQWGKLFF.